The 2 T cell receptor beta chains given below trace back to one sample, sequenced in a study of Graves' ophthalmopathy and Graves' hyperthyroidism. Amplified material comprised TCR beta CDR3 regions derived from RNA transcripts. The first round was an RT-PCR with HTBI primers, and the second round was a multiplex PCR. TCRdb independently ran MiXCR on the multiplex PCR reads; one entry per CDR3 protein. This table holds some 1.1 million distinct CDR3 sequences, 35% to 40% found once. The sequenced material came from peripheral blood or thyroid tissue (not recorded which). Every receptor here comes from an adult man with Graves' hyperthyroidism.

This clonotype has ten or more counts. CDR3 nucleotides: TGTGCCAGCAGTACCTCCGGGACATCTATCGGGGAGCTGTTTTTT. Residues: CASSTSGTSIGELFF. This chain connects TRBV2 to TRBJ2-2; possibly TRBD1 for D (6 bases). The V and J ends lost 5 bases and 7 bases respectively, with 17 bases between them. Germline V gives CDR1 SNHLY, CDR2 FYNNEI. The CDR3 totals 15 residues. The whole variable domain, remainder taken from reference TRBV2 and TRBJ2-2, is EPEVTQTPSHQVTQMGQEVILRCVPISNHLYFYWYRQILGQKVEFLVSFYNNEISEKSEIFDDQFSVERPDGSNFTLKIRSTKLEDSAMYFCASSTSGTSIGELFFGEGSRLTVL.

This clonotype was picked up many times. The CDR3 nucleotides read TGCAGTGCTAGAGGCAGGATCTACGAGCAGTACTTC. This sequence encodes CSARGRIYEQYF. The chain recombines TRBV20-1 with TRBJ2-7; D unclear. Per the germline V gene, CDR1 is DFQATT and CDR2 is SNEGSKA (reference sequence). Deletions cut 1 base from V and 3 bases from J, with 7 bases between. The CDR3 has 12 residues.